Sequencing of this TCR beta chain was carried out in a study of blood T cell repertoires in COVID-19. The CDR3 runs to 15 residues. After removal of 2 bases from V and 4 bases from J, the junction contained 7 bases not matched to a gene. Germline values: CDR1 MDHEN, CDR2 SYDVKM. Study processing details: Cell counts per sample came from amplifying reference gene primers. Measured with immunoSEQ multiplex PCR; TCRdb has only the in-frame clones, and not every one. That table gives V, J and clone size, and the DNA gave D and trimming. The sample yields under 150,000 clones, 75% to 90% seen once. The sequence was collected from a human donor in a cohort sampled during active COVID-19. The chain uses TRBV28 and TRBJ1-2, with TRBD1 matching over 7 bases. The sequenced sample consisted of peripheral blood. CDR3 loop: CASSLRQGVGYGYTF. DNA for the CDR3: TGTGCCAGCAGTTTAAGGCAGGGGGTGGGCTATGGCTACACCTTC.